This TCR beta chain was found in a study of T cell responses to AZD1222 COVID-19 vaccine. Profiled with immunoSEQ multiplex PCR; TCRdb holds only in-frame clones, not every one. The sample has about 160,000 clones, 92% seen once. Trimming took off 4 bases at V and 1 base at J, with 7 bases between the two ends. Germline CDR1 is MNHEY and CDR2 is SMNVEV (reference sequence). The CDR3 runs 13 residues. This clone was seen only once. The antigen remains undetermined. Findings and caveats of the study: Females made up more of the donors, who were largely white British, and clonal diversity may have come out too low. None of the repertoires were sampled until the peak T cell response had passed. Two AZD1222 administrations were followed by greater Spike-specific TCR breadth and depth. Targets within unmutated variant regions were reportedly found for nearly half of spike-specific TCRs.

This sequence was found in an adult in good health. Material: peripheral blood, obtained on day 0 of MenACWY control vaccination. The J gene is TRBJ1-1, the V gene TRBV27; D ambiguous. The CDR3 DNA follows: TGTGCCAGCAGTTCTACAGCGAACACTGAAGCTTTCTTT. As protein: CASSSTANTEAFF.